Presented here are 21 T cell receptor beta chains from one specimen sequenced in a study of TIL therapy for anti-PD-1-resistant metastatic lung cancer. The immunoSEQ assay was v3. Clones were sequenced by immunoSEQ multiplex PCR, and TCRdb holds only the in-frame ones, with some missing. The sample gives under 20,000 clones, 75% to 80% of which show up once; approximately 7.4% is in the top ten. Time point noted: pre-treatment sample, taken before nivolumab and TIL therapy. The input for sequencing was blood, taken at baseline. These receptors were taken from a person aged 25-80 years with non-small cell lung cancer.

The chain recombines TRBV12-3 or TRBV12-4 with TRBJ2-7; unclear D gene. The CDR3 sequence is 11 residues long. V shed 6 bases and J shed 3 bases, with 6 bases lying between them. In nucleotides, the CDR3 is TGTGCCAGCAGCGCATTCTACGAGCAGTACTTC. It codes for CASSAFYEQYF.

In its sample, this clone was seen once. In nucleotides, the CDR3 is TGCAGTGTGTCCAGGGAAGAGACCCAGTACTTC. It codes for CSVSREETQYF. The rearrangement joins TRBV20-1 to TRBJ2-5; D possibly corresponds to TRBD1 (5 bases). Germline values: CDR1 DFQATT, CDR2 SNEGSKA (reference sequence). There are 11 residues in the CDR3. V was trimmed by 7 bases and J by 3 bases, leaving 9 bases between them.

The chain uses TRBV5-1 and TRBJ1-5; TRBD1 matches at 8 bases. Germline lookup yields CDR1 SGHRS and CDR2 YFSETQ. CDR3 length equals 15 residues. V lost 4 bases, J lost 6 bases, and 9 bases stayed unmatched. The CDR3 DNA is TGCGCCAGCAGCCTAACAGGGGGTGGTAGTCAGCCCCAGCATTTT. This translates into CASSLTGGGSQPQHF.

The rearrangement joins TRBV6-2 or TRBV6-3 to TRBJ2-3, with TRBD2 matching 9 bases. The CDR3 has 20 residues. V was clipped by 2 bases and J by 0 bases; unmatched bases: 15. CDR1 and CDR2 (germline): MNHEY, SVGEGT. CDR3 in DNA: TGTGCCAGCAGTTACGTGTTCGGGTCTAGCGGGGTTTCTAGCACAGATACGCAGTATTTT. Protein product: CASSYVFGSSGVSSTDTQYF.

The V gene is TRBV11-3, the J gene TRBJ2-1, with TRBD2 matching over 14 bases. V shed 4 bases, J shed 4 bases, and the junction held 6 bases outside the gene matches. CDR1 is SGHNT, CDR2 YENEEA, per germline. The CDR3 loop spans 17 amino acids. The CDR3 nucleotides are TGTGCCAGCAGCTCGGGACTAGCGGGAGCTAATTACAATGAGCAGTTCTTC. This translates into CASSSGLAGANYNEQFF.

DNA for the CDR3: TGTGCCAGCAGCCTCCCCGGCAGGGGGAGAGCTTTCTTT. Protein sequence: CASSLPGRGRAFF. This chain uses TRBV14 with TRBJ1-1; 7 bases map to TRBD1. The CDR3 spans 13 residues. Germline V gene sequence: CDR1 SGHDN, CDR2 FVKESK. The J segment lost 10 bases and the V segment lost 4 bases, leaving 9 bases of the junction unmatched.

The chain employs TRBV7-2 and TRBJ2-7, with 7 bases that match TRBD1. The CDR3 totals 12 residues. Per the germline V gene, CDR1 is SGHTA and CDR2 is FQGNSA. Losses at the gene ends were 5 bases for V and 9 bases for J; bases not matched to a gene: 7. CDR3 residues: CASSRDRGLQYF. In nucleotides, the CDR3 is TGTGCCAGCAGCCGGGACAGAGGACTGCAGTACTTC.

The J gene is TRBJ1-5, the V gene TRBV5-8; unclear D gene. The CDR3 contains 15 residues. CDR1 is SGHTS, CDR2 YDEGEE, per germline. With 0 bases removed from V and 4 bases from J, the gap between germline ends came to 11 bases. CDR3 DNA: TGTGCCAGCAGCTTGGGCCGGGATCCTAATCAGCCCCAGCATTTT. Amino acids: CASSLGRDPNQPQHF.

CDR3 residues: CASSPPGTIYGYTF. CDR3 coding DNA: TGTGCCAGCAGCCCTCCCGGGACAATCTATGGCTACACCTTC. The rearrangement links TRBV6-8 to TRBJ1-2, with D possibly TRBD1 on 6 matching bases. The CDR3 runs to 14 residues. The V gene lost 6 bases and the J gene lost 4 bases, with 15 bases spanning the gap. The germline V gene has CDR1 MNHGY and CDR2 SAAAGT.

This clone was counted a single time. This chain connects TRBV19 to TRBJ2-7, with 9 bases matching TRBD1. The CDR3 consists of 15 residues. With V trimmed by 2 bases and J by 3 bases, 5 bases remained unmatched. The germline CDR1 and CDR2 sequences are LNHDA and SQIVND (reference sequence). The CDR3 DNA follows: TGTGCCAGTAGTATACGGACAGGGGTCGGCTACGAGCAGTACTTC. It is translated as CASSIRTGVGYEQYF.

This chain uses TRBV18 with TRBJ2-3; D may be TRBD1 or TRBD2 (5 bases each). V was clipped by 3 bases and J by 1 base, with 11 bases between them. The germline V gene has CDR1 KGHSH and CDR2 LQKENI. CDR3 length equals 15 residues. The DNA of the CDR3 is TGTGCCAGCTCACCCGGGGCAAAAGGCACAGATACGCAGTATTTT. Its protein is CASSPGAKGTDTQYF.

V usage is TRBV18 and J usage is TRBJ2-5; 7 bases line up with TRBD2. V shed 6 bases and J 2 bases; nucleotides not matched to a gene: 18. The CDR3 is made up of 18 amino acids. Germline assignment: CDR1 KGHSH and CDR2 LQKENI. The CDR3 nucleotides are TGTGCCAGCTCTCCTCCGCTGGGGGGGGAGGCGCTTCAAGAGACCCAGTACTTC. Its protein is CASSPPLGGEALQETQYF. The variable domain in full, with the rest retrieved from reference TRBV18 and TRBJ2-5, is NAGVMQNPRHLVRRRGQEARLRCSPMKGHSHVYWYRQLPEEGLKFMVYLQKENIIDESGMPKERFSAEFPKEGPSILRIQQVVRGDSAAYFCASSPPLGGEALQETQYFGPGTRLLVL.

This CDR3 reads CASSYGTSGGTDTQYF. CDR3 bases: TGTGCCAGCAGTTACGGGACTAGCGGTGGGACAGATACGCAGTATTTT. This chain uses TRBV6-6 with TRBJ2-3; TRBD2 matches 11 bases. With 2 bases clipped from V and 3 bases from J, the junction kept 4 bases outside the gene matches. CDR3 length equals 16 residues. Germline loops: CDR1 MNHNY, CDR2 SVGAGI (reference sequence).

There are a few counts of this clone. DNA for the CDR3: TGTGCCAGCAGCCAGACTAGCGGACAAGAGACCCAGTACTTC. It specifies CASSQTSGQETQYF. The chain joins TRBV7-9 to TRBJ2-5; 9 nucleotides line up with TRBD2. Germline V gene data show CDR1 as SEHNR and CDR2 as FQNEAQ (reference sequence). The CDR3 covers 14 residues. J gave up 2 bases and V 5 bases, and 3 bases lay outside the gene matches.

This clone appeared a single time. V usage is TRBV7-9 and J usage is TRBJ1-2; 9 nucleotides line up with TRBD1. The V and J ends lost 2 bases and 6 bases, in that order; junction bases with no gene match: 4. Germline V CDR1 and CDR2: SEHNR, FQNEAQ (reference sequence). The CDR3 runs to 14 residues. In nucleotides, the CDR3 is TGTGCCAGCAGCTTACCGGGGACAGGGCATGGCTACACCTTC. The encoded protein is CASSLPGTGHGYTF.

This chain links TRBV11-2 with TRBJ2-1; 11 bases match TRBD2. Unmatched junction bases numbered 12, after V lost 7 bases and J lost 4 bases. The germline V gene has CDR1 SGHAT and CDR2 FQNNGV. The CDR3 loop spans 17 amino acids. CDR3: CASTQQSGTSGYNEQFF. CDR3 sequence (DNA): TGTGCCAGCACCCAACAATCCGGGACTAGCGGATACAATGAGCAGTTCTTC. Drawing the rest from reference TRBV11-2 and TRBJ2-1, the complete variable domain is EAGVAQSPRYKIIEKRQSVAFWCNPISGHATLYWYQQILGQGPKLLIQFQNNGVVDDSQLPKDRFSAERLKGVDSTLKIQPAKLEDSAVYLCASTQQSGTSGYNEQFFGPGTRLTVL.

The chain carries TRBV12-3 or TRBV12-4 and TRBJ2-7; D unresolved. The CDR3 loop spans 11 amino acids. With 2 bases removed from V and 5 bases from J, the gap between germline ends came to 4 bases. The CDR3 protein is CASSLRNEQYF. DNA of the CDR3: TGTGCCAGCAGTTTAAGGAACGAGCAGTACTTC.

This clone occurred once. The CDR3 bases are TGTGCCACCAGCAGAGATTGGTTAGCGGGAGAAGGCGAGCAGTACTTC. Residues: CATSRDWLAGEGEQYF. The genes are TRBV15 and TRBJ2-7, with 9 positions matching TRBD2. Germline V CDR1 and CDR2: LNHNV, YYDKDF (reference sequence). The CDR3 is 16 residues long. The junction had 9 bases not matched to a gene; V was cut back by 0 bases and J by 6 bases.

V and J are TRBV6-5 and TRBJ2-2, with D tentatively TRBD2 (7 bases). CDR1 is MNHEY, CDR2 SVGAGI, per germline. With 4 bases removed from V and 5 bases from J, the gap between germline ends came to 17 bases. There are 16 residues in the CDR3. CDR3 sequence: CASSSLGGPRTGELFF. The CDR3 nucleotides read TGTGCCAGCAGTTCGCTCGGGGGGCCGCGGACCGGGGAGCTGTTTTTT.

A few counts support this clone. The rearrangement uses TRBV5-1 and TRBJ2-7; D is unclear. Trimming removed 0 bases from V and 3 bases from J, with 7 bases in between. CDR3 length: 13 residues. CDR1 is SGHRS and CDR2 is YFSETQ in the germline V gene. CDR3 residues: CASSLGEVYEQYF. As DNA, the CDR3 is TGCGCCAGCAGCTTGGGGGAAGTCTACGAGCAGTACTTC.

This clone came up a few times. V usage is TRBV7-6 and J usage is TRBJ1-4; TRBD1 matches 7 bases. Germline lookup yields CDR1 SGHVS and CDR2 FNYEAQ. The J segment lost 3 bases and the V segment lost 5 bases, leaving 6 bases of the junction unmatched. This CDR3 is built from 15 residues. CDR3 amino acids: CASSANRGSNEKLFF. In DNA, the CDR3 is TGTGCCAGCAGCGCTAACAGGGGTTCTAATGAAAAACTGTTTTTT.